This TCR beta chain was sequenced during a study of monozygotic twins with inflammatory bowel disease. Reanalyzing the 5' RACE reads, TCRdb keeps one entry per CDR3 protein, without DNA. The sample data list roughly 150,000 distinct CDR3 sequences. CDR3 length: 17 amino acids. CDR1 is SEHNR, CDR2 FQNEAQ, per germline (reference sequence). This receptor was obtained from a human donor with ulcerative colitis or Crohn's disease, or a healthy co-twin of an affected twin (not recorded which). The V gene is TRBV7-9, the J gene TRBJ1-5; TCRdb's D call of TRBD1 is untestable without DNA. Material for sequencing was blood. CDR3 protein: CASSLGSLTGTNQPQHF.